Only a few counts were recorded for the clone carrying this T cell receptor beta chain. CDR1 is MGHDK, CDR2 SYGVNS, per germline. The junction had 10 bases not matched to a gene; V was cut back by 5 bases and J by 9 bases. The CDR3 contains 14 residues. Methods used by the authors: Amplification from reference gene primers served as the basis for estimated nucleated cell counts. Here immunoSEQ multiplex PCR was the method, and the copy in TCRdb shows in-frame clones only, minus some. V and J calls and clone size are copied from that table; D and trimming were computed from the DNA. The sample contains 190,000 or so clones, around 91% of which appear only once. The data stem from a study of blood T cell repertoires in COVID-19. Study context: Sample material is recorded as cDNA or gDNA derived from T cells, B-cell-depleted T cells, or PBMCs.

Sequencing was performed on peripheral blood. The TCR originated in a man aged 45-65 years with acute or convalescent COVID-19. The chain couples TRBV25-1 to TRBJ2-1; the match to TRBD2 covers 7 bases. CDR3 nucleotide sequence: TGTGCCAGCAGTTTGGCGGGAGATATTTCTGAGCAGTTCTTC. Its translation is CASSLAGDISEQFF.